The clone carrying this T cell receptor (beta chain) has a count of ten or more. TCRdb re-clonotyped the PCR reads through MiXCR. Seen here are some 31,000 clones, roughly 7.1% observed once, and the top ten hold just under 45%. The source of the sample is a study of metastatic and nonmetastatic thyroid tumors. V was cut by 6 bases and J by 2 bases, with 7 bases left in between. The CDR3 contains 12 residues. Germline V lookup: CDR1 MDHEN, CDR2 SYDVKM. All patients were treatment-naive before thyroid surgery. Sequenced sample: blood. The rearrangement links TRBV28 to TRBJ1-1; the D gene is possibly TRBD1 (6 bases). The sequence was obtained from a female donor with papillary thyroid cancer or a benign thyroid nodule (not recorded which). Some clones in this sample may be carry-over from other donors' samples. The CDR3 loop is CASRQGNTEAFF. CDR3 in DNA: TGTGCCAGCAGACAGGGAAACACTGAAGCTTTCTTT.